The 9 T cell receptor beta chains presented below share a single source sample, sequenced in a study of human T cells and chemical hapten exposure. Time point defined: patch test 2, 6 weeks after DPC sensitization. Documented treatment: therapeutic diphenylcyclopropenone sensitization with weekly scalp DPC. Each CDR3 protein is one row after TCRdb ran MiXCR on the RACE reads. This table has some 27,000 distinct CDR3 sequences, over 8.5% appearing once. Sequencing used whole blood, obtained in connection with sensitization to the hapten diphenylcyclopropenone (DPC). The receptors come from a man aged 25 to 40 with alopecia areata. Some clones in this sample may be carry-over from other donors' samples.

This clonotype has only a few counts. V and J are TRBV12-3 or TRBV12-4 and TRBJ1-1; tentatively, D is TRBD1 (6 bases). Trimming left V 7 bases short and J 5 bases short, with 14 bases between. This CDR3 is 13 amino acids long. CDR3 sequence (DNA): TGTGCCAGCACGTGGGGGGCGCGAACTGAAGCTTTCTTT. It yields the protein CASTWGARTEAFF.

This clonotype was seen repeatedly, ten times or more. The gene calls are TRBV18 and TRBJ2-1, with 14 bases matching TRBD2. CDR3 length equals 17 residues. Looked up from germline, CDR1 is KGHSH and CDR2 is LQKENI. With 3 bases clipped from V and 7 bases from J, the junction kept 8 bases outside the gene matches. CDR3 in amino acids: CASSPLGTSGSFNEQFF. The CDR3 DNA sequence: TGTGCCAGCTCACCCTTAGGGACTAGCGGGAGTTTTAATGAGCAGTTCTTC.

This clonotype has a handful of counts. The chain is built from TRBV20-1 and TRBJ1-1, with 8 bases fitting TRBD1. V gave up 5 bases and J gave up 1 base; unmatched junction bases: 6. The CDR3 has 14 residues. Germline lookup yields CDR1 DFQATT and CDR2 SNEGSKA (reference sequence). The CDR3 DNA is TGCAGTGCTGCCCGACAGGGGCCGAACACTGAAGCTTTCTTT. This translates into CSAARQGPNTEAFF.

At least ten counts were recorded for this clonotype. The chain couples TRBV2 to TRBJ2-7, with D unresolved. Per the germline V gene, CDR1 is SNHLY and CDR2 is FYNNEI. This CDR3 is built from 14 residues. V lost 5 bases and J lost 0, with 11 bases in between. In DNA form, the CDR3 reads TGTGCCAGCAGTACAGACACCTCCTCCTACGAGCAGTACTTC. Translating it yields CASSTDTSSYEQYF.

This clonotype was recorded at least ten times. This sequence joins TRBV11-2 and TRBJ1-1; D is ambiguous. This CDR3 is built from 13 residues. Trimming shortened V by 5 bases and J by 4 bases, and 11 bases separated the two germline ends. The V gene's germline CDR1 is SGHAT and CDR2 FQNNGV. CDR3 DNA: TGTGCCAGCAGCCCACCAGTAGCCACTGAAGCTTTCTTT. Protein product: CASSPPVATEAFF.

This clonotype was counted at least ten times. The chain couples TRBV6-5 to TRBJ1-5, with D hard to call. The V gene's germline CDR1 is MNHEY and CDR2 SVGAGI. This CDR3 spans 15 amino acids. Between the trimmed V and J ends, which lost 0 bases and 6 bases, there was a span of 12 bases. CDR3 bases: TGTGCCAGCAGTTACTCGAACTCCGGTCCTCAGCCCCAGCATTTT. Translated, it gives CASSYSNSGPQPQHF.

The gene calls are TRBV11-2 and TRBJ2-5, with D perhaps matching TRBD1 or TRBD2 (6 bases each). V lost 6 bases, J lost 1 base, and 18 bases lay in between. Per the germline V gene, CDR1 is SGHAT and CDR2 is FQNNGV. This CDR3 has 16 residues. The CDR3 bases are TGTGCCAGCAGTGGGGGGCTCAGGCTACTCCAAGAGACCCAGTACTTC. Translation gives CASSGGLRLLQETQYF. Full variable domain (outside the CDR3, taken from reference TRBV11-2 and TRBJ2-5): EAGVAQSPRYKIIEKRQSVAFWCNPISGHATLYWYQQILGQGPKLLIQFQNNGVVDDSQLPKDRFSAERLKGVDSTLKIQPAKLEDSAVYLCASSGGLRLLQETQYFGPGTRLLVL.

This clonotype appeared many times. The V call is TRBV20-1, the J call TRBJ2-7; 13 bases match TRBD2. V shed 3 bases, J shed 0 bases, and the junction held 8 bases outside the gene matches. The germline gives CDR1 DFQATT, CDR2 SNEGSKA (reference sequence). The CDR3 is made up of 17 amino acids. This CDR3 reads CSASPPGLAGSSYEQYF. DNA for the CDR3: TGCAGTGCTAGTCCTCCGGGACTAGCGGGGAGCTCCTACGAGCAGTACTTC.

This clonotype was seen ten or more times. CDR3 in DNA: TGTGCCAGCAGGTTGATTAGCCTCGATGAGCAGTTCTTC. This encodes CASRLISLDEQFF. This chain links TRBV2 with TRBJ2-1, with D hard to call. The CDR3 contains 13 residues. The germline V gene has CDR1 SNHLY and CDR2 FYNNEI. The V and J ends lost 6 bases and 8 bases respectively, with 14 bases between them.